The entry below gives a single TCR beta chain sequence along with its context. The entry originates in a study of blood T cell repertoires in COVID-19. Whole-study context: Samples came from the United States, Italy and Spain, spanning acute and convalescent COVID-19. The cDNA or gDNA used as material had been derived from T cells, B-cell-depleted T cells, or PBMCs.

In the authors' methods: Cell counts per sample came from amplifying reference gene primers. The data were produced by immunoSEQ multiplex PCR, yet TCRdb's version contains in-frame clones alone and is incomplete. That table is the source of V, J and clone size, and D and trimming were worked out from the DNA. The repertoire holds around 120,000 clones, with 88% as singletons. The CDR3 is 15 amino acids. V shed 4 bases and J shed 5 bases, with 21 bases lying between them. Germline V gives CDR1 GTSNPN, CDR2 SVGIG (reference sequence). The sequenced sample consisted of peripheral blood. The V and J genes are TRBV30 and TRBJ2-7, with a possible D match to TRBD1 (6 bases). The source of this sequence is a woman aged 50 to 60 with active or convalescent COVID-19. The CDR3 is CAWTKFTGHDNEQYF. In DNA form, the CDR3 reads TGTGCCTGGACAAAGTTTACGGGACACGACAACGAGCAGTACTTC.